Below, 27 T cell receptor beta chains from the same sample are listed, as sequenced in a study of CD8 T cells in ankylosing spondylitis. General study findings and limits: For ankylosing spondylitis blood, a TCR beta motif of several highly homologous variants appeared characteristic.

The antigens for these receptors are not known. Using its own MiXCR run on the 5' RACE reads, TCRdb lists one record per CDR3 protein. The data hold 450,000 to 550,000 distinct CDR3 sequences, with 5.3% observed a single time. Sequencing was done on a sample of blood, either unsorted or a sorted T cell fraction (not recorded which). These TCRs come from a male donor with ankylosing spondylitis.

This rearrangement joins TRBV30 to TRBJ2-7; tentatively, D is TRBD1 (5 bases). Germline-derived CDR1 and CDR2 are GTSNPN and SVGIG (reference sequence). The V gene lost 2 bases and the J gene lost 7 bases, with 12 bases spanning the gap. This CDR3 comprises 12 residues. The CDR3 here is CAWSTGQREQYF. DNA of the CDR3: TGTGCCTGGAGTACAGGACAAAGGGAGCAGTACTTC.

At least ten counts were recorded for this clonotype. The rearrangement joins TRBV20-1 to TRBJ2-5, with 14 nucleotides matching TRBD2. The CDR3 contains 17 residues. The V segment lost 1 base and the J segment 0 bases; nucleotides outside the gene matches: 4. In germline, CDR1 is DFQATT, CDR2 SNEGSKA (reference sequence). The CDR3 coding sequence is TGCAGTGCTAGAGTGACTAGCGGGAGGGGGTACCAAGAGACCCAGTACTTC. It yields the protein CSARVTSGRGYQETQYF.

At least ten counts were recorded for this clonotype. This rearrangement joins TRBV20-1 to TRBJ2-1; 8 bases fit TRBD2. The CDR3 sequence is 14 residues long. V lost 3 bases, J lost 3 bases, and 4 bases stayed unmatched. Germline-derived CDR1 and CDR2 are DFQATT and SNEGSKA (reference sequence). Here the CDR3 DNA reads TGCAGTGCTAGCGGGGGGGATGACTACAATGAGCAGTTCTTC. As protein: CSASGGDDYNEQFF.

The rearrangement joins TRBV12-3 or TRBV12-4 to TRBJ1-5; weak D call: TRBD1 (6 bases). Trimming took off 4 bases at V and 10 bases at J, with 17 bases between the two ends. This CDR3 contains 14 residues. CDR3 sequence: CASSSQGGGRPQHF. The CDR3 DNA is TGTGCCAGCAGTTCACAGGGAGGGGGTCGTCCCCAGCATTTT.

The chain carries TRBV20-1 and TRBJ2-1, with unresolved D. The CDR3 contains 16 residues. Germline loops: CDR1 DFQATT, CDR2 SNEGSKA (reference sequence). Trimming stripped 1 base from V and 0 bases from J, with 13 bases between. The DNA for the CDR3 is TGCAGTGCTAGAGTCCCAAGGTCAGGCTCCTACAATGAGCAGTTCTTC. It is translated as CSARVPRSGSYNEQFF.

This clonotype came up a few times. The chain has TRBV5-5 and TRBJ1-1; D is unclear. Trimming removed 0 bases from V and 5 bases from J, with 8 bases in between. Germline CDR1 is SGHKS and CDR2 is YYEKEE (reference sequence). The CDR3 sequence is 13 residues long. The CDR3 sequence is CASSLVGLTEAFF. In nucleotides, the CDR3 is TGTGCCAGCAGCTTGGTGGGTTTAACTGAAGCTTTCTTT.

The table lists this clonotype with many counts. This chain links TRBV7-2 with TRBJ2-1, with a possible D match to TRBD2 (7 bases). This CDR3 spans 16 amino acids. Trimming removed 2 bases at V and 7 bases at J, with 18 bases between. Germline lookup yields CDR1 SGHTA and CDR2 FQGNSA. As DNA, the CDR3 is TGTGCCAGCAGCTTAATTTGGGGGGGGGCCGGTAATGAGCAGTTCTTC. Translation: CASSLIWGGAGNEQFF. Variable domain in full (rest from reference TRBV7-2 and TRBJ2-1): GAGVSQSPSNKVTEKGKDVELRCDPISGHTALYWYRQSLGQGLEFLIYFQGNSAPDKSGLPSDRFSAERTGGSVSTLTIQRTQQEDSAVYLCASSLIWGGAGNEQFFGPGTRLTVL.

This clonotype was seen more than once but under ten times. This chain uses TRBV6-2 or TRBV6-3 with TRBJ1-2; possible D gene TRBD1, 6 bases. The germline V gene has CDR1 MNHEY and CDR2 SVGEGT. Trimming stripped 5 bases from V and 7 bases from J, with 11 bases between. The CDR3 is 12 amino acids. CDR3 loop: CASSPDSRGYTF. The CDR3 DNA is TGTGCCAGCAGTCCGGACAGCCGTGGCTACACCTTC.

In this sample, this clonotype turned up many times. The junction does not match germline at one end; this may be a read error. This rearrangement joins TRBV7-2 to TRBJ2-7; 10 bases are shared with TRBD2. Germline lookup yields CDR1 SGHTA and CDR2 FQGNSA. The CDR3 runs to 14 residues. CDR3 DNA: TGTGCCAGCAGTTTAGTAGCGGGAGGCTACGAGCAGTACTTC. Translation gives CASSLVAGGYEQYF.

This clonotype was observed at least ten times. The rearrangement uses TRBV7-2 and TRBJ2-1; D gene unclear. From germline, CDR1 is SGHTA and CDR2 FQGNSA. V dropped 2 bases and J dropped 8 bases, with 10 bases sitting between them. The CDR3 runs 13 residues. The chain's CDR3 is CASSLWSRDEQFF. CDR3 sequence (DNA): TGTGCCAGCAGCTTATGGAGCAGAGATGAGCAGTTCTTC. Full variable domain (remainder filled in from reference TRBV7-2 and TRBJ2-1): GAGVSQSPSNKVTEKGKDVELRCDPISGHTALYWYRQSLGQGLEFLIYFQGNSAPDKSGLPSDRFSAERTGGSVSTLTIQRTQQEDSAVYLCASSLWSRDEQFFGPGTRLTVL.

In its sample, this clonotype was seen many times. The chain employs TRBV18 and TRBJ1-1; maybe TRBD1 (5 bases). Germline V gives CDR1 KGHSH, CDR2 LQKENI. This CDR3 comprises 15 residues. V lost 3 bases, J lost 4 bases, and 15 bases lay in between. CDR3 residues: CASSPNLQGGTEAFF. DNA for the CDR3: TGTGCCAGCTCACCTAACCTCCAGGGAGGCACTGAAGCTTTCTTT.

This clonotype was found many times. The V gene is TRBV20-1, the J gene TRBJ1-1; 7 positions agree with TRBD1. Germline trimming cut 6 bases from V and 4 bases from J; bases unmatched to any gene: 5. The length of the CDR3 is 12 residues. Germline CDR1 is DFQATT and CDR2 is SNEGSKA (reference sequence). The CDR3 is CSADREGTEAFF. CDR3 sequence (DNA): TGCAGTGCCGACAGGGAGGGCACTGAAGCTTTCTTT.

There are many counts of this clonotype. The rearrangement joins TRBV18 to TRBJ2-7; 10 bases match TRBD1. Germline V gives CDR1 KGHSH, CDR2 LQKENI. The CDR3 loop spans 15 amino acids. The trim removed 2 bases at V and 2 bases at J, leaving 3 bases unmatched. CDR3 DNA sequence: TGTGCCAGCTCACCAATGGGGACAGGGGCCTACGAGCAGTACTTC. This gives the protein CASSPMGTGAYEQYF.

The table lists this clonotype with many counts. The chain combines TRBV20-1 with TRBJ1-2; D unclear. The germline gives CDR1 DFQATT, CDR2 SNEGSKA (reference sequence). This CDR3 has 13 residues. Trimming stripped 3 bases from V and 4 bases from J, with 12 bases between. The CDR3 loop is CSASPSSGYGYTF. The DNA of the CDR3 is TGCAGTGCTAGTCCCAGCTCGGGCTATGGCTACACCTTC.

The chain joins TRBV6-1 to TRBJ2-1, with a tentative D call TRBD1 (5 bases). Per germline, CDR1 MNHNS and CDR2 SASEGT. V lost 3 bases and J lost 4, with 13 bases in between. The CDR3 spans 15 residues. The CDR3 loop is CASSEGRMPYNEQFF. The CDR3 DNA reads TGTGCCAGCAGTGAGGGGCGCATGCCATACAATGAGCAGTTCTTC.

This clonotype was detected ten times or more. The chain's CDR3 is CASSVRILWYGYTF. DNA of the CDR3: TGTGCCAGCAGCGTCCGGATACTCTGGTATGGCTACACCTTC. The chain couples TRBV13 to TRBJ1-2; D not resolved. CDR1 is PRHDT and CDR2 is FYEKMQ in the germline V gene (reference sequence). This CDR3 comprises 14 residues. V was trimmed by 5 bases and J by 5 bases, leaving 15 bases between them.

This clonotype has at least ten counts. This chain uses TRBV20-1 with TRBJ1-5; the D is unclear. Trimming took off 6 bases at V and 4 bases at J, with 19 bases between the two ends. The CDR3 sequence is 15 residues long. Germline V gives CDR1 DFQATT, CDR2 SNEGSKA (reference sequence). CDR3 sequence: CSAPRAGLVNQPQHF. The CDR3 DNA sequence: TGCAGTGCCCCGCGGGCCGGTTTGGTGAATCAGCCCCAGCATTTT.

This clonotype was detected ten times or more. V usage is TRBV12-3 or TRBV12-4 and J usage is TRBJ2-5; possible D gene TRBD1, 6 bases. The V end was cut by 7 bases, the J end by 3 bases, with 21 bases between. CDR3 length: 16 amino acids. DNA of the CDR3: TGTGCCAGCACCTCACAAGGGGGTTTAGCAGAAGAGACCCAGTACTTC. Protein product: CASTSQGGLAEETQYF.

This clonotype was seen a handful of times. The chain has TRBV12-3 or TRBV12-4 and TRBJ1-1, with a weak D call TRBD1 (6 bases). This CDR3 is 13 amino acids long. Trimming cost V 6 bases and J 4 bases, with 12 bases left between them. The CDR3 DNA follows: TGTGCCAGCAGGAGGTGGGGGGCCACTGAAGCTTTCTTT. This encodes CASRRWGATEAFF.

The genes are TRBV20-1 and TRBJ2-3, with TRBD2 matching 13 bases. The V gene's germline CDR1 is DFQATT and CDR2 SNEGSKA (reference sequence). J lost 5 bases, V lost 5 bases, and 7 bases had no gene match. This CDR3 is 15 amino acids long. The CDR3 sequence is CSAPRLAGGGDTQYF. In nucleotides, the CDR3 is TGCAGTGCTCCCAGACTAGCGGGGGGAGGAGATACGCAGTATTTT.

This clonotype appeared a few times. The chain combines TRBV11-2 with TRBJ2-7, with 9 bases lining up with TRBD2. V lost 2 bases to trimming and J lost 0 bases; unmatched junction nucleotides: 8. This CDR3 region has 17 residues. Germline loops: CDR1 SGHAT, CDR2 FQNNGV. The CDR3: CASSLRAEREVSYEQYF. The CDR3 DNA sequence: TGTGCCAGCAGCTTACGGGCGGAGCGGGAGGTCTCCTACGAGCAGTACTTC.

This clonotype was recorded many times. V is TRBV15 and J is TRBJ2-3; possibly TRBD1 for D (5 bases). Germline values: CDR1 LNHNV, CDR2 YYDKDF (reference sequence). Trimming took off 1 base at V and 11 bases at J, with 13 bases between the two ends. The CDR3 runs to 13 residues. CDR3 nucleotide sequence: TGTGCCACCAGCAGAGCTCGGCAGGGCGGGCAGTATTTT. Translating gives CATSRARQGGQYF.

This clonotype was detected only a few times. The J gene is TRBJ2-1, the V gene TRBV3-1; no clear D. Germline V gene lookup returns CDR1 LGHDT and CDR2 YNNKEL (reference sequence). The CDR3 is made up of 14 amino acids. Trimming shortened V by 1 base and J by 12 bases, and 16 bases separated the two germline ends. CDR3 in amino acids: CASSQVGVSVGQFF. DNA for the CDR3: TGTGCCAGCAGCCAAGTCGGTGTCTCCGTGGGGCAGTTCTTC.

Many counts were recorded for this clonotype. The V gene is TRBV7-3, the J gene TRBJ2-1; 11 bases map to TRBD1. This CDR3 region has 15 residues. Germline V gene sequence: CDR1 SGHTA, CDR2 FQGTGA. V was pared by 2 bases and J by 5 bases, with 2 bases of the junction left unmatched. The CDR3 protein is CASSLPGQGDNEQFF. The CDR3 region has the DNA TGTGCCAGCAGCTTACCGGGACAGGGGGACAATGAGCAGTTCTTC.

This clonotype has ten or more counts. V usage is TRBV5-1 and J usage is TRBJ1-1, with D tentatively TRBD1 (5 bases). The CDR3 runs 14 residues. V dropped 1 base and J dropped 1 base, with 8 bases sitting between them. Germline V gene sequence: CDR1 SGHRS, CDR2 YFSETQ. CDR3 in amino acids: CASSLFQGNTEAFF. The CDR3 coding sequence is TGCGCCAGCAGCTTGTTCCAGGGGAACACTGAAGCTTTCTTT.

This clonotype was found many times. The chain uses TRBV7-2 and TRBJ1-4, with 7 bases identical to TRBD1. The CDR3 length is 14 residues. Trimming removed 5 bases from V and 10 bases from J; junction bases left unmatched: 10. The germline gives CDR1 SGHTA, CDR2 FQGNSA. The CDR3 DNA is TGTGCCAGCAGCCGGCAGGGGGGCTGGGGAAAACTGTTTTTT. It encodes CASSRQGGWGKLFF.

This clonotype showed up many times. The rearrangement uses TRBV5-8 and TRBJ2-1; D is unresolved. This CDR3 contains 13 residues. Trimming removed 2 bases at V and 11 bases at J, with 14 bases between. The V gene's germline CDR1 is SGHTS and CDR2 YDEGEE. The CDR3 here is CASSLVQRDKQFF. The DNA for the CDR3 is TGTGCCAGCAGCTTAGTACAGCGAGACAAGCAGTTCTTC.